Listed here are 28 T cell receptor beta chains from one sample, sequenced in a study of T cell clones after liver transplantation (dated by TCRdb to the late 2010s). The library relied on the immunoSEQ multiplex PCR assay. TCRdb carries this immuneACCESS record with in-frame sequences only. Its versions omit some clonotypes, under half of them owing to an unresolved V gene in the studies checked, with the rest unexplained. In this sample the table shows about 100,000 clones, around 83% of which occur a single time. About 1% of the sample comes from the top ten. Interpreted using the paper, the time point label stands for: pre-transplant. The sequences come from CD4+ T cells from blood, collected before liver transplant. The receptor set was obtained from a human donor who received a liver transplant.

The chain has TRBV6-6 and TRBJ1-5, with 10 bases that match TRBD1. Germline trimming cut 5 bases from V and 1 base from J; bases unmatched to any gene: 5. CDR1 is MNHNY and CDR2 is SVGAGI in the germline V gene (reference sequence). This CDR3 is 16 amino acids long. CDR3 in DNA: TGTGCCAGCAGTCCCGGGACAGGGGCGAGCAATCAGCCCCAGCATTTT. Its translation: CASSPGTGASNQPQHF.

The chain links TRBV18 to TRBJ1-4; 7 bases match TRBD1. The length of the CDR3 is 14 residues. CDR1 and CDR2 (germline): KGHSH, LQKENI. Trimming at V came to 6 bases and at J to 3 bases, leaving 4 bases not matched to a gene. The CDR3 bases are TGTGCCAGCTCGTCAGGGGGGGCTAATGAAAAACTGTTTTTT. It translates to CASSSGGANEKLFF. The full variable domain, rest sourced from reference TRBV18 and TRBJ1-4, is NAGVMQNPRHLVRRRGQEARLRCSPMKGHSHVYWYRQLPEEGLKFMVYLQKENIIDESGMPKERFSAEFPKEGPSILRIQQVVRGDSAAYFCASSSGGANEKLFFGSGTQLSVL.

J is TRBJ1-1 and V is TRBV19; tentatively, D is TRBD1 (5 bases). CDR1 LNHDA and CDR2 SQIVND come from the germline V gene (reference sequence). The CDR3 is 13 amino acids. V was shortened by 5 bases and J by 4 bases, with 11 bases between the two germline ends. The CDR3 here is CASSVDSGTEAFF. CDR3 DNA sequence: TGTGCCAGTAGTGTCGACAGCGGCACTGAAGCTTTCTTT.

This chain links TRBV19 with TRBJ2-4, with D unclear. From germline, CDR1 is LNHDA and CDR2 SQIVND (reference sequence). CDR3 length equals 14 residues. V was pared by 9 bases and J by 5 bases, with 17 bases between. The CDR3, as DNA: TGTGCCAGCCAACGGACGGGTCACGAAAACATTCAGTACTTC. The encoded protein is CASQRTGHENIQYF.

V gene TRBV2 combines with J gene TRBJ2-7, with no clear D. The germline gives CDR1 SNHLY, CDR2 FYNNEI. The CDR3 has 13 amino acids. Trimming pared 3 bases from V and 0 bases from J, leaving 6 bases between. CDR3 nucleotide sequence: TGTGCCAGCAGTGATAGGAGCTCCTACGAGCAGTACTTC. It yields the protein CASSDRSSYEQYF.

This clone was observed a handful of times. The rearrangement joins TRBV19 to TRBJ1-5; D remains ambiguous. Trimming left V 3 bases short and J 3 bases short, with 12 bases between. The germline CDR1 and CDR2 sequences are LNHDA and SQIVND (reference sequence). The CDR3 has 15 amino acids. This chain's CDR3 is CASSIRGQVNQPQHF. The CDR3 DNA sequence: TGTGCCAGTAGTATCAGAGGGCAGGTCAATCAGCCCCAGCATTTT.

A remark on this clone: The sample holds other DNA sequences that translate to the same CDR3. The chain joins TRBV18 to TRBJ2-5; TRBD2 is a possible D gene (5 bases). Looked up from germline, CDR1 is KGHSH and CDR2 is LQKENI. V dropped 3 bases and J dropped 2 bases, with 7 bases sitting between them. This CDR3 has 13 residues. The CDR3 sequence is CASSPGLQETQYF. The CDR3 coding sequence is TGTGCCAGCTCACCTGGACTTCAAGAGACCCAGTACTTC.

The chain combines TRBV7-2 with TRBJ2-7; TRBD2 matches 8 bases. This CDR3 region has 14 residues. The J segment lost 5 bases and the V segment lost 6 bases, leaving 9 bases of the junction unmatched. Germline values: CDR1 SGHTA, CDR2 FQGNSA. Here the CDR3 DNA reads TGTGCCAGCAGACCAGCGGGAGTCGGCCACGAGCAGTACTTC. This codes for CASRPAGVGHEQYF. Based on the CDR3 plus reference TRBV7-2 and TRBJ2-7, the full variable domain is GAGVSQSPSNKVTEKGKDVELRCDPISGHTALYWYRQSLGQGLEFLIYFQGNSAPDKSGLPSDRFSAERTGGSVSTLTIQRTQQEDSAVYLCASRPAGVGHEQYFGPGTRLTVT.

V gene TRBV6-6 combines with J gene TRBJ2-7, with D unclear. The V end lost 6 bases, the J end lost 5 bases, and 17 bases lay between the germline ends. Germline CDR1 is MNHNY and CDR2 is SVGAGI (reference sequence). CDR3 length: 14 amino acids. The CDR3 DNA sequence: TGTGCCAGCAGGGATGATGGGCAGATCCACGAGCAGTACTTC. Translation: CASRDDGQIHEQYF.

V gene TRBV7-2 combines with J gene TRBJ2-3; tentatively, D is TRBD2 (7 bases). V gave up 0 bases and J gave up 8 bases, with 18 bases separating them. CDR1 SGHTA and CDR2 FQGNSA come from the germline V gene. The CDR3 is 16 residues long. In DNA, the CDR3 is TGTGCCAGCAGCTTAGCGGGGGGCCCGGAGCGGGGTACGCAGTATTTT. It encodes CASSLAGGPERGTQYF.

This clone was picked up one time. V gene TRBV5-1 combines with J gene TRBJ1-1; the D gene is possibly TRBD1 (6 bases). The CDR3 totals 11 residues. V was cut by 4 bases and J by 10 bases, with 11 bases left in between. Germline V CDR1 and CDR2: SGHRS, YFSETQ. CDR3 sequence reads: CASSNGRGAFF. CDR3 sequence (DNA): TGCGCCAGCAGCAACGGCAGGGGAGCTTTCTTT.

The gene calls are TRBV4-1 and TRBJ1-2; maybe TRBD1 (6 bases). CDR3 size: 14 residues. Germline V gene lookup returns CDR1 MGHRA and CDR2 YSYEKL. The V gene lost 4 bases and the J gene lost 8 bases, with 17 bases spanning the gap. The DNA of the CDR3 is TGCGCCAGCAGCCCCCGGCCGGGGGCAAGCGGCTACACCTTC. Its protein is CASSPRPGASGYTF.

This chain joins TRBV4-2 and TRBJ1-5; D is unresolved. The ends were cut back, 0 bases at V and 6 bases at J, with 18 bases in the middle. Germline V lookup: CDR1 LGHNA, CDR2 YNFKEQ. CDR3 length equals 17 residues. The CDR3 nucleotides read TGTGCCAGCAGCCAAGACCTATGGCTTTCGTTGGGTCAGCCCCAGCATTTT. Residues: CASSQDLWLSLGQPQHF.

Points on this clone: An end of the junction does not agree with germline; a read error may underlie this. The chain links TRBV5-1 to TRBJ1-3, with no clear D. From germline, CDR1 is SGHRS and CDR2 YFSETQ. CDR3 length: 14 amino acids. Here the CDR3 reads CASSPPTAGNTIYF. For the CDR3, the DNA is TGCGCCAGCAGCCCACCGACCGCTGGGAACACCATATATTTT. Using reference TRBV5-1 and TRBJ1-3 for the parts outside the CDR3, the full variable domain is KAGVTQTPRYLIKTRGQQVTLSCSPISGHRSVSWYQQTPGQGLQFLFEYFSETQRNKGNFPGRFSGRQFSNSRSEMNVSTLELGDSALYLCASSPPTAGNTIYFGEGSWLTVV.

The CDR3 coding sequence is TGTGCCAGCAGTCCCCGGGACAGCGATCAGCCCCAGCATTTT. It is translated as CASSPRDSDQPQHF. The genes are TRBV27 and TRBJ1-5; 7 bases fit TRBD1. Per germline, CDR1 MNHEY and CDR2 SMNVEV (reference sequence). The V and J ends lost 5 bases and 5 bases, in that order; junction bases with no gene match: 6. The CDR3 has 14 residues.

CDR3 sequence: CSVELGYEQYF. CDR3 bases: TGCAGCGTTGAATTAGGGTACGAGCAGTACTTC. The chain uses TRBV29-1 and TRBJ2-7, with no clear D. The V end lost 2 bases, the J end lost 4 bases, and 6 bases lay between the germline ends. The CDR3 spans 11 residues. The germline CDR1 and CDR2 sequences are SQVTM and ANQGSEA.

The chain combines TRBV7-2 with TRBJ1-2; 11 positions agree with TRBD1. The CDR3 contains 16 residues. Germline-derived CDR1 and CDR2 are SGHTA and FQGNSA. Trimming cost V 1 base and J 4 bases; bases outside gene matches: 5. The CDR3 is CASSLEDRGRGYGYTF. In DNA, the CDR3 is TGTGCCAGCAGCTTAGAGGACAGGGGGCGAGGCTATGGCTACACCTTC.

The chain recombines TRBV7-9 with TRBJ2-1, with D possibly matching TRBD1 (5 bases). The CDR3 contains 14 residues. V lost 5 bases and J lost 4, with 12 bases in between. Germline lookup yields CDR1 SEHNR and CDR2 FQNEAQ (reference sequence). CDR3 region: CASSPDTDYNEQFF. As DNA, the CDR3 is TGTGCCAGCAGCCCGGACACGGATTACAATGAGCAGTTCTTC. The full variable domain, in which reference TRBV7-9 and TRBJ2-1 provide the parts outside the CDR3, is DTGVSQNPRHKITKRGQNVTFRCDPISEHNRLYWYRQTLGQGPEFLTYFQNEAQLEKSRLLSDRFSAERPKGSFSTLEIQRTEQGDSAMYLCASSPDTDYNEQFFGPGTRLTVL.

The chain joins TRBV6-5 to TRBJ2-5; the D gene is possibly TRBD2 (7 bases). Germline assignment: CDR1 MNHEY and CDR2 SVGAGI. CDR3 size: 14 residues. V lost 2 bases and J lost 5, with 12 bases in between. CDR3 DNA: TGTGCCAGCAGTTACGAGACGGGGGGCGAGACCCAGTACTTC. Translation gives CASSYETGGETQYF.

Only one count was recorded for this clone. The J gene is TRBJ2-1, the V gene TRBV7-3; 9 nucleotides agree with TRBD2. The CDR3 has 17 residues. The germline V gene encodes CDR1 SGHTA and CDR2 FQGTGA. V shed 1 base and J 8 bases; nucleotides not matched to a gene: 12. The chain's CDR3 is CASSLNPGAGGQDEQFF. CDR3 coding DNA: TGTGCCAGCAGCTTAAACCCGGGGGCGGGAGGGCAAGATGAGCAGTTCTTC.

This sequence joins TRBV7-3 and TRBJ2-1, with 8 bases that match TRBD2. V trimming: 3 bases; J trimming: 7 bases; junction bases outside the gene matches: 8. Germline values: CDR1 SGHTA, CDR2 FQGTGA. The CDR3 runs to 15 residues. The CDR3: CASSFDQRGSNEQFF. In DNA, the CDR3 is TGTGCCAGCAGCTTTGATCAGCGGGGGAGTAATGAGCAGTTCTTC.

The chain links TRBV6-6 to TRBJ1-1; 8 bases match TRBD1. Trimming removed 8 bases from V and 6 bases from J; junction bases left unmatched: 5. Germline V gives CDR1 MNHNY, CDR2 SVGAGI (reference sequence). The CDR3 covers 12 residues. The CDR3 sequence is CASWEQGAEAFF. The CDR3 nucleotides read TGTGCCAGCTGGGAACAGGGGGCTGAAGCTTTCTTT.

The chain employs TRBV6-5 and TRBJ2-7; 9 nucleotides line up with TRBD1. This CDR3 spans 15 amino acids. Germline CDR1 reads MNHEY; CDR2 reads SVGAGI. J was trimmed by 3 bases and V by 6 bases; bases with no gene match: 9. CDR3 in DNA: TGTGCCAGCAGACTCGGGGGACAGGGCCTCTACGAGCAGTACTTC. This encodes CASRLGGQGLYEQYF.

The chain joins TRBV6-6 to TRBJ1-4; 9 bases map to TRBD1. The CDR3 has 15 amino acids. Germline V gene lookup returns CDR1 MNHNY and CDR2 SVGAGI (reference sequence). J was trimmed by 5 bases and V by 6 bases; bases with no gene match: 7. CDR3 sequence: CASRPPGQGNEKLFF. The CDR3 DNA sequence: TGTGCCAGCAGACCCCCGGGACAGGGAAATGAAAAACTGTTTTTT.

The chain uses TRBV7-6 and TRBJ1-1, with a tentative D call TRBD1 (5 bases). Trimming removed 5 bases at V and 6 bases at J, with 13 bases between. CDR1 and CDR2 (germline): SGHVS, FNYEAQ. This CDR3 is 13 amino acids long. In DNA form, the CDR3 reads TGTGCCAGCAGCGCTTACGAGGGGTCTGAAGCTTTCTTT. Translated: CASSAYEGSEAFF.

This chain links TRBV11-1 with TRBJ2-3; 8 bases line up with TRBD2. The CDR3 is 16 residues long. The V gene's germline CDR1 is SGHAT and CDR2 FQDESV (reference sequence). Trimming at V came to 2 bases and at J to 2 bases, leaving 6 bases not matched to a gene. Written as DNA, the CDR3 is TGTGCCAGCAGCTTAACCAGCGGGAGCTCCACAGATACGCAGTATTTT. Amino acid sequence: CASSLTSGSSTDTQYF.

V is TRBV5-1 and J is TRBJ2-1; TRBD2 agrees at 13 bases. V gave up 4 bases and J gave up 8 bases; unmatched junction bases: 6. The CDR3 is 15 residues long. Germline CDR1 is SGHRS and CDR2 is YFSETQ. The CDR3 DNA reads TGCGCCAGCAGCGTGGGACTAGCGGGGTTTGATGAGCAGTTCTTC. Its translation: CASSVGLAGFDEQFF. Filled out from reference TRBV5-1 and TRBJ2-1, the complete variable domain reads KAGVTQTPRYLIKTRGQQVTLSCSPISGHRSVSWYQQTPGQGLQFLFEYFSETQRNKGNFPGRFSGRQFSNSRSEMNVSTLELGDSALYLCASSVGLAGFDEQFFGPGTRLTVL.

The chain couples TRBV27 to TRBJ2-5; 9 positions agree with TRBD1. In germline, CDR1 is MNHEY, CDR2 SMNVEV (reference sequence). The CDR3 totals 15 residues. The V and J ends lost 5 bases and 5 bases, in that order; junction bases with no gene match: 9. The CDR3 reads CASSPKQGAVETQYF. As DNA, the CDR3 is TGTGCCAGCAGTCCAAAACAGGGGGCCGTCGAGACCCAGTACTTC.